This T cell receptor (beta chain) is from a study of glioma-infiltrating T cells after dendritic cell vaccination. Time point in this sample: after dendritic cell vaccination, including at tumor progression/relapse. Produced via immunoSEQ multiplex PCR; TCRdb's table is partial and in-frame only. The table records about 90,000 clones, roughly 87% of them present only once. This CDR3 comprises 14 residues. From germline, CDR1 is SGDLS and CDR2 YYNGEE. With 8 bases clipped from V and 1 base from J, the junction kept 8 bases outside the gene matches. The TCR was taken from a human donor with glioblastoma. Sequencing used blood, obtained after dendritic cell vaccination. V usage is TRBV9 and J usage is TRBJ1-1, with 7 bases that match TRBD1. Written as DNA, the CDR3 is TGTGCCAGTACTTTAGACAGGGAGAACACTGAAGCTTTCTTT. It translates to CASTLDRENTEAFF. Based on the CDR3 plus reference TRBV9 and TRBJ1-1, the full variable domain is DSGVTQTPKHLITATGQRVTLRCSPRSGDLSVYWYQQSLDQGLQFLIQYYNGEERAKGNILERFSAQQFPDLHSELNLSSLELGDSALYFCASTLDRENTEAFFGQGTRLTVV.